The 5 T cell receptor beta chains in this list originate from one sample, sequenced in a study of blood T cell repertoires in COVID-19. Clones were read by immunoSEQ multiplex PCR, and TCRdb kept only the in-frame ones, dropping some. The repertoire holds 200,000 to 300,000 clones, about 89% seen once, with approximately 2.6% in the top ten. The sequenced sample was PBMCs or T cells enriched from blood (not recorded which). The source of these receptors is a woman between 18 and 30 years old who had recovered from COVID-19.

This rearrangement joins TRBV3-1 (or the pseudogene TRBV3-2) to TRBJ2-7; weak D call: TRBD1 (6 bases). The V gene's germline CDR1 is LGHDT and CDR2 YNNKEL (reference sequence). V lost 1 base and J lost 6, with 10 bases in between. This CDR3 has 13 residues. CDR3 protein: CASSQVQGFEQYF. The DNA of the CDR3 is TGTGCCAGCAGCCAAGTTCAGGGGTTCGAGCAGTACTTC.

The CDR3 spells CASFLRQGGSPLHF. CDR3 nucleotide sequence: TGTGCCAGCTTCCTTCGACAGGGCGGATCACCCCTCCACTTT. The rearrangement uses TRBV28 and TRBJ1-6, with TRBD1 identical over 7 bases. Germline V gene data show CDR1 as MDHEN and CDR2 as SYDVKM. The CDR3 is made up of 14 amino acids. Trimming removed 8 bases from V and 10 bases from J; junction bases left unmatched: 11.

The chain joins TRBV5-1 to TRBJ2-3; TRBD2 matches 8 bases. CDR3 length: 15 residues. Trimming cost V 2 bases and J 4 bases; bases outside gene matches: 6. The germline CDR1 and CDR2 sequences are SGHRS and YFSETQ. CDR3 sequence (DNA): TGCGCCAGCAGCTTCGTACGGGAGGGATCAGATACGCAGTATTTT. Translation: CASSFVREGSDTQYF.

The chain has TRBV19 and TRBJ2-1; a weak D match, TRBD2 (5 bases). V was clipped by 4 bases and J by 0 bases, with 16 bases between them. CDR1 and CDR2 from the germline V gene are LNHDA and SQIVND (reference sequence). CDR3 length equals 17 residues. CDR3 loop: CASSTPPSGSSYNEQFF. CDR3 nucleotides: TGTGCCAGTAGTACCCCCCCTTCGGGGAGCTCCTACAATGAGCAGTTCTTC.

About this clone: The sample holds other DNA sequences that translate to the same CDR3. V and J are TRBV27 and TRBJ2-7, with D maybe TRBD1 (6 bases). Between the trimmed V and J ends, which lost 3 bases and 2 bases, there was a span of 11 bases. The CDR3 is made up of 14 amino acids. The V gene's germline CDR1 is MNHEY and CDR2 SMNVEV (reference sequence). CDR3 in DNA: TGTGCCAGCAGTTTTTCAGGGGCCACCTACGAGCAGTACTTC. Translated: CASSFSGATYEQYF.